Here is one T cell receptor beta chain with its context. As yet, its antigen is unknown. A v3.0 immunoSEQ assay was performed at survey level. The method was immunoSEQ multiplex PCR; TCRdb's version includes in-frame clones alone and lacks a portion of them. The data hold 27,000 or so clones, with more than 75% observed a single time. The sample is drawn from a study of long-term antiretroviral therapy in people with HIV. Study findings and constraints: Before ART, certain clones expanded, and these dominated the repertoire at all time points. No data were available on ART adherence, viral resistance or therapy changes. The ART regimens used between the mid-2000s and the late 2010s may be less effective than current ones.

The CDR3 loop spans 15 amino acids. The germline CDR1 and CDR2 sequences are SGHTA and FQGNSA. Trimming took 5 bases from V and 1 from J, leaving 14 bases between them. The receptor was derived from a man aged 45-60 years with HIV. The input for sequencing was unsorted PBMCs, taken 2.9 years after starting antiretroviral therapy. V is TRBV7-2 and J is TRBJ1-1; perhaps TRBD1 as D (5 bases). The CDR3 is CASSQEGRPNTEAFF. CDR3 nucleotide sequence: TGTGCCAGCAGCCAGGAGGGGAGGCCGAACACTGAAGCTTTCTTT.